Presented here are 18 T cell receptor beta chains from one specimen sequenced in a study of shared clonotypes between healthy human individuals. Clones were read by immunoSEQ multiplex PCR, and TCRdb kept only the in-frame ones, dropping some. The sample lists around 1,100,000 clones, 70% to 80% occurring once. Material for sequencing was memory CD4+ T cells from PBMCs. Stated subset: CD45RA-negative fraction. These receptors all stem from a man between 18 and 35 years old in good health. Some clones in this sample may be carry-over from other donors' samples.

The chain combines TRBV11-2 with TRBJ2-1, with 11 bases fitting TRBD2. Trimming cost V 5 bases and J 6 bases; bases outside gene matches: 12. Germline CDR1 reads SGHAT; CDR2 reads FQNNGV. This CDR3 spans 17 amino acids. In DNA form, the CDR3 reads TGTGCCAGCAGCACCAATAGACTAGCGGGACGCTCCAATGAGCAGTTCTTC. Protein: CASSTNRLAGRSNEQFF.

This clone came up once. The chain joins TRBV7-8 to TRBJ2-7; weak D call: TRBD1 (7 bases). The germline CDR1 and CDR2 sequences are SGHVS and FQNEAQ. The CDR3 covers 16 residues. Trimming cost V 4 bases and J 3 bases, with 19 bases left between them. The chain's CDR3 is CASSSRDSLGIYEQYF. The CDR3 DNA follows: TGTGCCAGCAGCTCGCGGGACAGCCTGGGGATCTACGAGCAGTACTTC.

The chain has TRBV28 and TRBJ2-7, with TRBD2 matching over 11 bases. The CDR3 has 14 amino acids. Germline-derived CDR1 and CDR2 are MDHEN and SYDVKM. V dropped 8 bases and J dropped 5; count of bases not matched to a gene: 8. In DNA form, the CDR3 reads TGTGCCAGCCGAACTAGCGGGAGTATGCACGAGCAGTACTTC. This codes for CASRTSGSMHEQYF.

A few counts support this clone. The chain couples TRBV29-1 to TRBJ1-1; D is perhaps TRBD1 (5 bases). V gave up 5 bases and J gave up 1 base, with 14 bases separating them. The CDR3 runs to 14 residues. Germline V gene lookup returns CDR1 SQVTM and CDR2 ANQGSEA. In nucleotides, the CDR3 is TGCAGCGTTCAATCCTCGGGGGGGAACACTGAAGCTTTCTTT. Amino acid sequence: CSVQSSGGNTEAFF.

Turning to this clone: Other nucleotide sequences in the sample specify the same CDR3. This chain uses TRBV18 with TRBJ2-7; TRBD1 is a possible D gene (5 bases). From germline, CDR1 is KGHSH and CDR2 LQKENI. V lost 3 bases and J lost 2, with 11 bases in between. CDR3 length equals 14 residues. The CDR3: CASSPPGLPYEQYF. The DNA for the CDR3 is TGTGCCAGCTCACCCCCAGGGCTCCCCTACGAGCAGTACTTC.

The sample holds a few counts of this clone. V and J are TRBV7-6 and TRBJ2-1, with 13 nucleotides matching TRBD2. The CDR3 has 16 amino acids. Germline trimming cut 2 bases from V and 8 bases from J; bases unmatched to any gene: 6. CDR1 and CDR2 from the germline V gene are SGHVS and FNYEAQ. CDR3 amino acids: CASSLRTSGSMYEQFF. The DNA for the CDR3 is TGTGCCAGCAGCTTAAGGACTAGCGGGAGTATGTATGAGCAGTTCTTC. Supplemented by reference TRBV7-6 and TRBJ2-1, the full variable domain reads GAGVSQSPRYKVTKRGQDVALRCDPISGHVSLYWYRQALGQGPEFLTYFNYEAQQDKSGLPNDRFSAERPEGSISTLTIQRTEQRDSAMYRCASSLRTSGSMYEQFFGPGTRLTVL.

V gene TRBV5-1 combines with J gene TRBJ2-2; D remains ambiguous. The CDR3 consists of 15 residues. Germline CDR1 is SGHRS and CDR2 is YFSETQ. Deletions cut 4 bases from V and 2 bases from J, with 12 bases between. The CDR3 sequence: CASSPRAANTGELFF. Here the CDR3 DNA reads TGCGCCAGCAGCCCTAGGGCAGCCAACACCGGGGAGCTGTTTTTT.

This chain connects TRBV28 to TRBJ2-3; no clear D. The CDR3 totals 12 residues. Trimming removed 5 bases from V and 2 bases from J, with 5 bases in between. Germline CDR1 MDHEN, CDR2 SYDVKM. This CDR3 is CASSGPTDTQYF. In DNA form, the CDR3 reads TGTGCCAGCAGTGGTCCCACAGATACGCAGTATTTT.

Notes on this clone: Other DNA sequences of this sample code for an identical CDR3. The chain couples TRBV9 to TRBJ2-5; possible D gene TRBD2, 6 bases. The V end lost 2 bases, the J end lost 5 bases, and 7 bases lay between the germline ends. Germline loops: CDR1 SGDLS, CDR2 YYNGEE. The CDR3 sequence is 12 residues long. CDR3 sequence reads: CASSVGGETQYF. CDR3 bases: TGTGCCAGCAGCGTGGGAGGTGAGACCCAGTACTTC.

The chain is built from TRBV25-1 and TRBJ2-7; 8 bases fit TRBD2. Germline V gene data show CDR1 as MGHDK and CDR2 as SYGVNS. The CDR3 is 15 amino acids. The junction had 11 bases not matched to a gene; V was cut back by 8 bases and J by 2 bases. The CDR3 DNA is TGTGCCAGCCGGGCGGGGATAGCGGGGCCCTACGAGCAGTACTTC. Translation: CASRAGIAGPYEQYF.

The table lists this clone with many counts. This rearrangement joins TRBV11-2 to TRBJ2-1; 7 bases are shared with TRBD2. The CDR3 has 15 residues. Germline assignment: CDR1 SGHAT and CDR2 FQNNGV. V lost 4 bases, J lost 5 bases, and 8 bases stayed unmatched. This chain's CDR3 is CASSSLTGLDNEQFF. The CDR3 DNA sequence: TGTGCCAGCAGCTCCCTTACAGGACTAGACAATGAGCAGTTCTTC.

The gene calls are TRBV15 and TRBJ1-5; weak D call: TRBD1 (5 bases). Trimming shortened V by 1 base and J by 5 bases, and 15 bases separated the two germline ends. Looked up from germline, CDR1 is LNHNV and CDR2 is YYDKDF (reference sequence). The CDR3 spans 16 residues. This CDR3 reads CATSRGPGRADQPQHF. As DNA, the CDR3 is TGTGCCACCAGCAGAGGCCCAGGCAGGGCTGATCAGCCCCAGCATTTT.

This clone was counted once. The chain uses TRBV4-3 and TRBJ1-2; D is possibly TRBD1 (6 bases). The germline V gene has CDR1 LGHNA and CDR2 YSLEER. This CDR3 spans 14 amino acids. With 4 bases removed from V and 2 bases from J, the gap between germline ends came to 11 bases. DNA of the CDR3: TGCGCCAGCAGCCTCCGACAGGCCAACTATGGCTACACCTTC. It translates to CASSLRQANYGYTF.

V usage is TRBV13 and J usage is TRBJ2-7, with 7 bases matching TRBD2. Germline V gives CDR1 PRHDT, CDR2 FYEKMQ (reference sequence). The CDR3 runs 15 residues. V lost 3 bases and J lost 6; bases outside the gene matches: 11. CDR3 coding DNA: TGTGCCAGCAGCTTGTTTCGGGGGGTTGATGGCGAGCAGTACTTC. As protein: CASSLFRGVDGEQYF.

This chain uses TRBV27 with TRBJ2-1; 7 nucleotides agree with TRBD1. Germline CDR1 reads MNHEY; CDR2 reads SMNVEV (reference sequence). After removal of 5 bases from V and 8 bases from J, the junction contained 9 bases not matched to a gene. This CDR3 is 14 amino acids long. CDR3 sequence (DNA): TGTGCCAGCAGTCGGTCAGGGGGACGTCATGAGCAGTTCTTC. Its protein is CASSRSGGRHEQFF.

The rearrangement links TRBV5-1 to TRBJ1-1, with a weak D call TRBD1 (5 bases). Germline CDR1 and CDR2: SGHRS and YFSETQ. The CDR3 extends over 13 amino acids. The V end was cut by 4 bases, the J end by 4 bases, with 11 bases between. The CDR3 here is CASSGERGTEAFF. Here the CDR3 DNA reads TGCGCCAGCAGCGGGGAGAGGGGCACTGAAGCTTTCTTT.

The chain joins TRBV5-1 to TRBJ1-1, with D perhaps matching TRBD1 (5 bases). Germline-derived CDR1 and CDR2 are SGHRS and YFSETQ. This CDR3 has 13 residues. With 3 bases removed from V and 4 bases from J, the gap between germline ends came to 10 bases. The CDR3 nucleotides read TGCGCCAGCAGCTCTCGGGGGGTCACTGAAGCTTTCTTT. Residues: CASSSRGVTEAFF.

The chain couples TRBV4-2 to TRBJ2-2; the D gene could be TRBD1 or TRBD2 (6 bases each). The CDR3 sequence is 17 residues long. Germline CDR1 is LGHNA and CDR2 is YNFKEQ. V lost 4 bases, J lost 0 bases, and 15 bases lay in between. The CDR3 here is CASSPTRGGSNTGELFF. CDR3 DNA sequence: TGTGCCAGCAGCCCCACCAGGGGAGGTTCGAACACCGGGGAGCTGTTTTTT.